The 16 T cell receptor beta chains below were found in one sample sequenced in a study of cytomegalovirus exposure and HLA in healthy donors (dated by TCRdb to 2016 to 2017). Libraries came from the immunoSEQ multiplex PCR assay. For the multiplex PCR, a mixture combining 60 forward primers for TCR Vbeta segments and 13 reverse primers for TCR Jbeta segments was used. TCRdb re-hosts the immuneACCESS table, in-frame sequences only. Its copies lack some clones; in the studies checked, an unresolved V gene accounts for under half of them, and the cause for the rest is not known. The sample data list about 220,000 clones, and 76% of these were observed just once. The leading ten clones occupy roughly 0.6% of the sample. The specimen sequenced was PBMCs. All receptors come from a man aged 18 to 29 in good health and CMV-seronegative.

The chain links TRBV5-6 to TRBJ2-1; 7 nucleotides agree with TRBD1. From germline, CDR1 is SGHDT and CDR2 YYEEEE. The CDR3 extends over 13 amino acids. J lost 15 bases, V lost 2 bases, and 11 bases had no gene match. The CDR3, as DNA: TGTGCCAGCAGCTTCAGCGCAGGGGGTTTAGGGTTCTTC. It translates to CASSFSAGGLGFF.

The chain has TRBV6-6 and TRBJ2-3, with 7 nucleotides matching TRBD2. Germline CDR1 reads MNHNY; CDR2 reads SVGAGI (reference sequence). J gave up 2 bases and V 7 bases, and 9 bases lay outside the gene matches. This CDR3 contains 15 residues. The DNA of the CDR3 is TGTGCCAGCATAAAGACTAGCAGAACCACAGATACGCAGTATTTT. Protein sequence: CASIKTSRTTDTQYF.

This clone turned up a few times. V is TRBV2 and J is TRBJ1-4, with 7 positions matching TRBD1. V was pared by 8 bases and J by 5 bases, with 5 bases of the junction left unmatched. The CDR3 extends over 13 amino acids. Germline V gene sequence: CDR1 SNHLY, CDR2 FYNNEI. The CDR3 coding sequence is TGTGCCAGCTGGGGGACAGAGAATGAAAAACTGTTTTTT. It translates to CASWGTENEKLFF.

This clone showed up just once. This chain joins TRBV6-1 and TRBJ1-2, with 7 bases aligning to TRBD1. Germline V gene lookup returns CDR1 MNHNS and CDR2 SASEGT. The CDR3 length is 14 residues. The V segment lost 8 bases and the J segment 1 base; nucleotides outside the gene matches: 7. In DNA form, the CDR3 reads TGTGCCAGCGGTTCTCGACAGGGTAACTATGGCTACACCTTC. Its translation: CASGSRQGNYGYTF.

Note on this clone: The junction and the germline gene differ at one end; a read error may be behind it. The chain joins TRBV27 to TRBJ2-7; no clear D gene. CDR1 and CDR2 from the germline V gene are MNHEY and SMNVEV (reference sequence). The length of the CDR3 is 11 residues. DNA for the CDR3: TGTGCCGGCAGTTCCCGTTACGAGCAGTACTTC. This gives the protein CAGSSRYEQYF.

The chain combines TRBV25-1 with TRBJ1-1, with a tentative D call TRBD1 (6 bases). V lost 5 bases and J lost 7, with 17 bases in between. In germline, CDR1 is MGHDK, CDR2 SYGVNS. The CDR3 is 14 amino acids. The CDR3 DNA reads TGTGCCAGCAGTAACGTGAGGACAGCCAGTGAAGCTTTCTTT. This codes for CASSNVRTASEAFF.

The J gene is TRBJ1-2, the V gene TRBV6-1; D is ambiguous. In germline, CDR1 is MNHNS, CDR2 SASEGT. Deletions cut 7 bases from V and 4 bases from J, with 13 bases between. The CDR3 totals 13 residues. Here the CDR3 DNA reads TGTGCCAGCACCCTGTGGGAGGTCTATGGCTACACCTTC. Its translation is CASTLWEVYGYTF.

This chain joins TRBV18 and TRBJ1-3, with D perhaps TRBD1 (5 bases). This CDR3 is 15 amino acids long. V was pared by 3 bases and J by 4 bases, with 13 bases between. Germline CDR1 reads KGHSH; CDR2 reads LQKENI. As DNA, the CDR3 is TGTGCCAGCTCACCGTCAAGGGGTGACGGAAACACCATATATTTT. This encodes CASSPSRGDGNTIYF. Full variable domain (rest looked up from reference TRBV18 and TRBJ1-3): NAGVMQNPRHLVRRRGQEARLRCSPMKGHSHVYWYRQLPEEGLKFMVYLQKENIIDESGMPKERFSAEFPKEGPSILRIQQVVRGDSAAYFCASSPSRGDGNTIYFGEGSWLTVV.

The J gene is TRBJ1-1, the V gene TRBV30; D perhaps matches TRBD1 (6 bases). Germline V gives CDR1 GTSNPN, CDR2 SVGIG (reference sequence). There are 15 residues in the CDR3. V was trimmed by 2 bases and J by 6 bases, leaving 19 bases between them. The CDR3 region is CAWSPKGRGIPEAFF. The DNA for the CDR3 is TGTGCCTGGAGTCCCAAGGGCAGGGGAATCCCTGAAGCTTTCTTT.

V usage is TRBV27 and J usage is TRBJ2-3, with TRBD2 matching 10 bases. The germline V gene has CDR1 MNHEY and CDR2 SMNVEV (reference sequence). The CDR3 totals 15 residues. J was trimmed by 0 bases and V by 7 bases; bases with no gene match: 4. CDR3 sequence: CASTVLAGSTDTQYF. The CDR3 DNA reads TGTGCCAGCACCGTACTAGCGGGAAGCACAGATACGCAGTATTTT.

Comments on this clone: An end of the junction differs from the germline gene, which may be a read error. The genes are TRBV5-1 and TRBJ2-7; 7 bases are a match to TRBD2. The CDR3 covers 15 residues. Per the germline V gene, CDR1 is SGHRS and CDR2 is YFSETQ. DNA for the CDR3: TGCGCCAGCAGTTTGGGACCGGGAGGAACGGGGGAGCAGTACTTC. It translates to CASSLGPGGTGEQYF.

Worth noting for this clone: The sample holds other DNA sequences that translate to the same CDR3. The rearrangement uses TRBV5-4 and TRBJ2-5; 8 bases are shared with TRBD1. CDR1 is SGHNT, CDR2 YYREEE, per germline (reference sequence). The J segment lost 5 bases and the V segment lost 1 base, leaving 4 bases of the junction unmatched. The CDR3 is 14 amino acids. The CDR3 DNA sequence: TGTGCCAGCAGCTTGCAGGGGGCCGCGGAGACCCAGTACTTC. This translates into CASSLQGAAETQYF.

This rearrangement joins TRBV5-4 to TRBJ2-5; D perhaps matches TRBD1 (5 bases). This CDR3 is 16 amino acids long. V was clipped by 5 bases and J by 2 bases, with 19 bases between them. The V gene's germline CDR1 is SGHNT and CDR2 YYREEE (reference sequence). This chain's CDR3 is CASSSPSGLGQETQYF. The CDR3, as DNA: TGTGCCAGCAGTTCTCCTTCAGGGTTGGGGCAAGAGACCCAGTACTTC.

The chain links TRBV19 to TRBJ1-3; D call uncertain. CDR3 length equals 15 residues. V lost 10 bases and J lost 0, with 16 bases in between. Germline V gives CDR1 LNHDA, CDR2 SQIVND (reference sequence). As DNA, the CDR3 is TGTGCCACCACGAGGGCGGTCTACTCTGGAAACACCATATATTTT. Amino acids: CATTRAVYSGNTIYF.

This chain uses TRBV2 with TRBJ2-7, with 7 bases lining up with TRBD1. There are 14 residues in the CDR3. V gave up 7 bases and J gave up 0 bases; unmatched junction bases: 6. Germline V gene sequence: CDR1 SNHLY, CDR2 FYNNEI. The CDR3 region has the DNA TGTGCCAGCAATACGGGACAGCGCTCCTACGAGCAGTACTTC. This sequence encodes CASNTGQRSYEQYF.

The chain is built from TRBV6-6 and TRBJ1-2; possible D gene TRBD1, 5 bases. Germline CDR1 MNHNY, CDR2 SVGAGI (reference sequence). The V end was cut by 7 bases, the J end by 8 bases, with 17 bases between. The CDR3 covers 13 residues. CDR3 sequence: CASTKGIIGGYTF. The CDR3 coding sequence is TGTGCCAGCACCAAGGGGATTATTGGGGGCTACACCTTC.